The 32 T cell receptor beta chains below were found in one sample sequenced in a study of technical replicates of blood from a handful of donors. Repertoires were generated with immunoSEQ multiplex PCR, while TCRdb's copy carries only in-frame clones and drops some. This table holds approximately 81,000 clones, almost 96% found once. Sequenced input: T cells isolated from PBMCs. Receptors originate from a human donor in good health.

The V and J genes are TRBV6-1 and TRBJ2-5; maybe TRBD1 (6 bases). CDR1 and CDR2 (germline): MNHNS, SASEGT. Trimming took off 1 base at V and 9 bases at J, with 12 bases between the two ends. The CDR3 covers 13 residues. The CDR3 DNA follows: TGTGCCAGCAGTGAAGGGACAGCCAGGGCCCAGTACTTC. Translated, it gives CASSEGTARAQYF.

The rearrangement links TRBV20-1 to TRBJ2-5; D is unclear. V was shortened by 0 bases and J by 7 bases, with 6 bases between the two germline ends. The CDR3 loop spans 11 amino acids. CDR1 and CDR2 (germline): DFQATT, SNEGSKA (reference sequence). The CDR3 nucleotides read TGCAGTGCTAGAGATCGGAGGACCCAGTACTTC. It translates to CSARDRRTQYF.

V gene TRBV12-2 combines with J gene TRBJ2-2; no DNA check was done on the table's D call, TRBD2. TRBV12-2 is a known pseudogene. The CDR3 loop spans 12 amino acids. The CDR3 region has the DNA TGTGCAAGTCGCCCGAGAGCGGGAAACAAGTTTTTT. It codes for CASRPRAGNKFF.

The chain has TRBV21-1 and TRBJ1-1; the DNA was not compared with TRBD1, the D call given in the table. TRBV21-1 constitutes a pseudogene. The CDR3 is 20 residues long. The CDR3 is CASSKEGTAFRLRMNTEAFF. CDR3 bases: TGTGCCAGCAGCAAAGAAGGGACAGCCTTCAGACTGAGAATGAACACTGAAGCTTTCTTT.

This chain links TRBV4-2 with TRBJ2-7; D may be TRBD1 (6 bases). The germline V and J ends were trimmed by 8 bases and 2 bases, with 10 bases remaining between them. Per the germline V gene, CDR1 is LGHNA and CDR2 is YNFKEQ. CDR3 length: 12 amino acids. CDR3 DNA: TGTGCCAGCGGGCAGGGGCCCTACGAGCAGTACTTC. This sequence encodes CASGQGPYEQYF.

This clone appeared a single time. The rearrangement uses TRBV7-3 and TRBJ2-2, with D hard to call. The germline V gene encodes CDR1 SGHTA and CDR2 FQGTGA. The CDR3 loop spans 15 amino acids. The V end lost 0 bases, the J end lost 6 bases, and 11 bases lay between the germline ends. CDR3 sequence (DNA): TGTGCCAGCAGCTTAACGTCGTCCGGGTCCGGGGAGCTGTTTTTT. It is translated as CASSLTSSGSGELFF.

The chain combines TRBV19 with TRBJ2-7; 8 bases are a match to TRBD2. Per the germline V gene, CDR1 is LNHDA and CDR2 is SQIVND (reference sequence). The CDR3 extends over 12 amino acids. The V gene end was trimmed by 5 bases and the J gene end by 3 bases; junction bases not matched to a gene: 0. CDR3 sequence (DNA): TGTGCCAGTAGTGCGGGGGGCTACGAGCAGTACTTC. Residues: CASSAGGYEQYF.

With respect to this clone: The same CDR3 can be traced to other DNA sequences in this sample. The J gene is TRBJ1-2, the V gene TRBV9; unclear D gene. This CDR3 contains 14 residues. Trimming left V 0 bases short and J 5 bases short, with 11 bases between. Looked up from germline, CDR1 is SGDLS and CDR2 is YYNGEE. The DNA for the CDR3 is TGTGCCAGCAGCGTAGGAGGAGGTAGTTATGGCTACACCTTC. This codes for CASSVGGGSYGYTF.

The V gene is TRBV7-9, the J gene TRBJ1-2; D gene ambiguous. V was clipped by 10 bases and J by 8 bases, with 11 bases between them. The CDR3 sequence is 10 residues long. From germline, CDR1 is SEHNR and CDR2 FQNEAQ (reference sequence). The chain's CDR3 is CANVAWGYTF. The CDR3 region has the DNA TGTGCCAACGTAGCCTGGGGCTACACCTTC.

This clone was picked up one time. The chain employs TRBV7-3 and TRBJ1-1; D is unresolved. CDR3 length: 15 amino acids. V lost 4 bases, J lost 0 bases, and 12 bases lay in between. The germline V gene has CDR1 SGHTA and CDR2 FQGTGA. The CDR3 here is CASSSYSTVNTEAFF. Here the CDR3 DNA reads TGTGCCAGCAGCTCCTATTCAACAGTGAACACTGAAGCTTTCTTT.

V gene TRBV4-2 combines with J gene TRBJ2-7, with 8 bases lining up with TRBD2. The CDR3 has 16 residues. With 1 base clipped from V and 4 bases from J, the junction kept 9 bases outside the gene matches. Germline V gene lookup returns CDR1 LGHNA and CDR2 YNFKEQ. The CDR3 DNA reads TGTGCCAGCAGCCAAGGACTAGGCAGCGGGAGTTACGAGCAGTACTTC. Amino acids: CASSQGLGSGSYEQYF.

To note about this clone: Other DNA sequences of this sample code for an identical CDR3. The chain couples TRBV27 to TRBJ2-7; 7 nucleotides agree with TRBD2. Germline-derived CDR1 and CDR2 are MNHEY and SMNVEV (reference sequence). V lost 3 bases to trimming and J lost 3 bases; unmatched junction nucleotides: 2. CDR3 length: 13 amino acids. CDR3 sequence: CASSLGGSYEQYF. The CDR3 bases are TGTGCCAGCAGTTTGGGCGGGAGCTACGAGCAGTACTTC.

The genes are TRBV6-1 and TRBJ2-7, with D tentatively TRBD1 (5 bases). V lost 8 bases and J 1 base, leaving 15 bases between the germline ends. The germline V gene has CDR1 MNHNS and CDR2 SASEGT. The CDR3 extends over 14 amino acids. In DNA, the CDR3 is TGTGCCAGCGAATACAGGCAGTCTTCCTACGAGCAGTACTTC. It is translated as CASEYRQSSYEQYF.

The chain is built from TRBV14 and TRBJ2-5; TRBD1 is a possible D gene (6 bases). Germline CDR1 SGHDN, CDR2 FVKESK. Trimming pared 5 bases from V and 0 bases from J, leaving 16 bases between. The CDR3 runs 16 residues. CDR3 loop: CASSSFGTSYQETQYF. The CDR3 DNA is TGTGCCAGCAGCTCTTTCGGGACAAGTTACCAAGAGACCCAGTACTTC.

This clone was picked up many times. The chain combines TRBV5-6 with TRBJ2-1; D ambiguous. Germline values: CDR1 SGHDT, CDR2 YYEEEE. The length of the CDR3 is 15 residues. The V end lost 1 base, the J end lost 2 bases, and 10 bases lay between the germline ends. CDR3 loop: CASSLTESPYNEQFF. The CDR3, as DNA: TGTGCCAGCAGCTTGACGGAGAGCCCCTACAATGAGCAGTTCTTC.

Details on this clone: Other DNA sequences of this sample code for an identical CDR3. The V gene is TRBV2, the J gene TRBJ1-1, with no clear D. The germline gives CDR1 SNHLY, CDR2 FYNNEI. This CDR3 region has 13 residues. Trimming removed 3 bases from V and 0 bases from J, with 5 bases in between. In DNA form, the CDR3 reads TGTGCCAGCAGTGAGCGTATGAACACTGAAGCTTTCTTT. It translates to CASSERMNTEAFF.

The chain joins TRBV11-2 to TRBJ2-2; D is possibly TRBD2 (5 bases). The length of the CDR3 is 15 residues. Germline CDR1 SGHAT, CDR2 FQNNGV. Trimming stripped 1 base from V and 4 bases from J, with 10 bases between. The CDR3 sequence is CASSLGLGGTGELFF. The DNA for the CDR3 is TGTGCCAGCAGCTTAGGCCTAGGAGGCACCGGGGAGCTGTTTTTT.

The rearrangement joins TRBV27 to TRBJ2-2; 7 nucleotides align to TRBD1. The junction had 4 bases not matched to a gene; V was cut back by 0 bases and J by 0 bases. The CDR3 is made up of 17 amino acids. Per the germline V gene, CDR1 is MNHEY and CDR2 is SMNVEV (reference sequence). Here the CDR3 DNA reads TGTGCCAGCAGTTTATCTTCCCAGGGGGCGAACACCGGGGAGCTGTTTTTT. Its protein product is CASSLSSQGANTGELFF.

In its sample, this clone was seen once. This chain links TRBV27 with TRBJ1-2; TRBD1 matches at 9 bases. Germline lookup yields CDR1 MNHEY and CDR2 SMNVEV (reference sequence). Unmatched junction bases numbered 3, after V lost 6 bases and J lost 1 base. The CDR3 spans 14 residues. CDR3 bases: TGTGCCAGCAGAACAGGGGGCCGTAACTATGGCTACACCTTC. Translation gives CASRTGGRNYGYTF.

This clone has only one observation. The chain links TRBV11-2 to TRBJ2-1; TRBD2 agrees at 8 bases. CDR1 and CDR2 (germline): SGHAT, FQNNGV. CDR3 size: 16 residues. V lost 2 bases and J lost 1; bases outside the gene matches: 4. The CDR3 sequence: CASSLFLAGSYNEQFF. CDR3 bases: TGTGCCAGCAGCTTATTTTTAGCGGGATCCTACAATGAGCAGTTCTTC. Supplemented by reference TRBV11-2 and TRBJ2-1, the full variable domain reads EAGVAQSPRYKIIEKRQSVAFWCNPISGHATLYWYQQILGQGPKLLIQFQNNGVVDDSQLPKDRFSAERLKGVDSTLKIQPAKLEDSAVYLCASSLFLAGSYNEQFFGPGTRLTVL.

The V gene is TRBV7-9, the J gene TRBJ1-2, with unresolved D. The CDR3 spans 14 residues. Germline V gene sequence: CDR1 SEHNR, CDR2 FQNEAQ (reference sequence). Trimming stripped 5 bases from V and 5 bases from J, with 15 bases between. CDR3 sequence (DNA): TGTGCCAGCAGCCCGGAGCAGTACACTTATGGCTACACCTTC. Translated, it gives CASSPEQYTYGYTF.

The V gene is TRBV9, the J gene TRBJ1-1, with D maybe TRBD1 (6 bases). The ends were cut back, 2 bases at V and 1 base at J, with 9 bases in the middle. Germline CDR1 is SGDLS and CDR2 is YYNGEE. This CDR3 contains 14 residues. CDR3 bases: TGTGCCAGCAGCGTGACAGGCCAGAACACTGAAGCTTTCTTT. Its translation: CASSVTGQNTEAFF.

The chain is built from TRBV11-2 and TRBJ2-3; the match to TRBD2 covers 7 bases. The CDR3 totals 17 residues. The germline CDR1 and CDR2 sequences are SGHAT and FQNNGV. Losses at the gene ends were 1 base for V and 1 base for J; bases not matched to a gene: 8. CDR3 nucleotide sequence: TGTGCCAGCAGCTTAGTCGGCGGCGCGGGGGGCACAGATACGCAGTATTTT. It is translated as CASSLVGGAGGTDTQYF.

This CDR3 reads CASSPLGLAGGDEQFF. CDR3 in DNA: TGCGCCAGCAGCCCCCTAGGACTAGCGGGAGGAGATGAGCAGTTCTTC. V gene TRBV4-3 combines with J gene TRBJ2-1; 14 bases map to TRBD2. Germline V CDR1 and CDR2: LGHNA, YSLEER. With 4 bases clipped from V and 8 bases from J, the junction kept 7 bases outside the gene matches. The length of the CDR3 is 16 residues.

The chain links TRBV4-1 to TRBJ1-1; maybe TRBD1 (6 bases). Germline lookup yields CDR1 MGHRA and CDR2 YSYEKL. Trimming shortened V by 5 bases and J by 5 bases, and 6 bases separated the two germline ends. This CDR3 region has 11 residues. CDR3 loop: CASSRGTEAFF. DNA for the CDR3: TGCGCCAGCAGCAGGGGGACTGAAGCTTTCTTT.

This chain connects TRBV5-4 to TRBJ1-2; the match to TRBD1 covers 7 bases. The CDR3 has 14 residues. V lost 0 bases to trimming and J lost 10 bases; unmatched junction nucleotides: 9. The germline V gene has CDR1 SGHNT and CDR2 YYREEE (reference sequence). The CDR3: CASSLDQGQIPYTF. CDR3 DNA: TGTGCCAGCAGCTTGGACCAGGGACAGATACCCTACACCTTC.

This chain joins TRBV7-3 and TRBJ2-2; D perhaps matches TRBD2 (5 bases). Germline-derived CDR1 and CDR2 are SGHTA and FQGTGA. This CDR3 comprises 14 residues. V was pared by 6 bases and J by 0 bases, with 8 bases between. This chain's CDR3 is CASREGANTGELFF. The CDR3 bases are TGTGCCAGCAGAGAGGGAGCGAACACCGGGGAGCTGTTTTTT.

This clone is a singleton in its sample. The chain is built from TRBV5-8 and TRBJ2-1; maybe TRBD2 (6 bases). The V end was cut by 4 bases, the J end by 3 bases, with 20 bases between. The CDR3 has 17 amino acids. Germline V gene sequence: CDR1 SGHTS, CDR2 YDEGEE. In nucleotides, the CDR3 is TGTGCCAGCAGCCCCCTGCCGTGGGGGGAGTTCTACAATGAGCAGTTCTTC. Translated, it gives CASSPLPWGEFYNEQFF.

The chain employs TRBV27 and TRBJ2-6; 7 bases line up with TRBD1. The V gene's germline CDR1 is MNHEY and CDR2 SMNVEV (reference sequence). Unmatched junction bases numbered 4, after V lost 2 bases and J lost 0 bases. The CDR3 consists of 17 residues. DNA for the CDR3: TGTGCCAGCAGTTTAAAAGACAGGGCCTCTGGGGCCAACGTCCTGACTTTC. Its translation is CASSLKDRASGANVLTF.

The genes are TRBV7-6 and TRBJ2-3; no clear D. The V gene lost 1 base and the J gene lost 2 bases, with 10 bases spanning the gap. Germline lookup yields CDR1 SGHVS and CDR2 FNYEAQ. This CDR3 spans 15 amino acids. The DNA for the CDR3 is TGTGCCAGCAGCTTAGGAGAGCTACTCACAGATACGCAGTATTTT. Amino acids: CASSLGELLTDTQYF.

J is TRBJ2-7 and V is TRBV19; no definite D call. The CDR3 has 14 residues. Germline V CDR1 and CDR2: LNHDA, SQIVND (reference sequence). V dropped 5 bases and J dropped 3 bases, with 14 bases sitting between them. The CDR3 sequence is CASSPLGQNYEQYF. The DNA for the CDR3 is TGTGCCAGTAGTCCTCTTGGGCAGAACTACGAGCAGTACTTC.

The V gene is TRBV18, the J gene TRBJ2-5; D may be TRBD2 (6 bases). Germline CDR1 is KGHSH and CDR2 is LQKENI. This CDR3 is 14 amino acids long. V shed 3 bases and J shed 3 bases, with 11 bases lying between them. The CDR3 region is CASSPSGVEETQYF. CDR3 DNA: TGTGCCAGCTCACCTAGCGGAGTCGAAGAGACCCAGTACTTC.